The clone carrying this TCR beta chain showed up just a few times. The data were obtained in a study of blood T cell repertoires in COVID-19. For the study at large: Acute-phase and convalescent COVID-19 samples originated in the United States, Italy and Spain.

V was pared by 1 base and J by 0 bases, with 3 bases of the junction left unmatched. This CDR3 comprises 15 residues. Germline V gene data show CDR1 as SGHKS and CDR2 as YYEKEE (reference sequence). The authors' processing: By means of reference gene primer amplification, nucleated cell counts were estimated. Clones were read by immunoSEQ multiplex PCR, and TCRdb kept only the in-frame ones, dropping some. V and J calls and clone size are copied from that table; D and trimming were computed from the DNA. The table includes 90,000 to 120,000 clones, around nine tenths detected once. This receptor was obtained from a woman in her 30s with acute or convalescent COVID-19. The rearrangement joins TRBV5-5 to TRBJ2-7, with 8 positions matching TRBD2. Sequenced: peripheral blood. CDR3 bases: TGTGCCAGCAGCTTGATGCTAGCGGGCTCCTACGAGCAGTACTTC. Translation gives CASSLMLAGSYEQYF.